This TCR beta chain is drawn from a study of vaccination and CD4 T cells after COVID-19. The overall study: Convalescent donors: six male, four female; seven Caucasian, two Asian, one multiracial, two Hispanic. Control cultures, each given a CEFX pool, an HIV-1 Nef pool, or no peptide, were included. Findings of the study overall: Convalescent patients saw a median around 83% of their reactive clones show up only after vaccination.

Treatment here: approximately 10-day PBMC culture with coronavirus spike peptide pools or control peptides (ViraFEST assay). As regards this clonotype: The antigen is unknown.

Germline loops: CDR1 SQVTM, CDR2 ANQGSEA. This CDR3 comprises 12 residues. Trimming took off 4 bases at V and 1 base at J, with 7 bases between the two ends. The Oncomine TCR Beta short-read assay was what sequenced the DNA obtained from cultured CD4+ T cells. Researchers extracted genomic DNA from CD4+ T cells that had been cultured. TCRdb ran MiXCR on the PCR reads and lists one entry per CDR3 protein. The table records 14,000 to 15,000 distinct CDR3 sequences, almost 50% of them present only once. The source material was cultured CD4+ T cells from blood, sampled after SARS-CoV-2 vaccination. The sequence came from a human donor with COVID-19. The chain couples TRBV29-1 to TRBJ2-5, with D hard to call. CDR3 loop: CSVVRIQETQYF. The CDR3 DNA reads TGCAGCGTTGTTCGAATCCAAGAGACCCAGTACTTC.